These 2 T cell receptor beta chains share one sample of origin, sequenced in a study of blood T cell repertoires in COVID-19. TCRdb's copy holds only in-frame clones and misses some; the assay was immunoSEQ multiplex PCR. The table includes under 150,000 clones, approximately 86% detected once. Sequencing was done on a sample of PBMCs or T cells enriched from blood (not recorded which). All receptors come from a woman in her thirties or forties who had recovered from COVID-19.

The chain uses TRBV10-3 and TRBJ2-2; 7 nucleotides line up with TRBD2. This CDR3 comprises 12 residues. Germline assignment: CDR1 ENHRY and CDR2 SYGVKD. V lost 10 bases to trimming and J lost 11 bases; unmatched junction nucleotides: 10. For the CDR3, the DNA is TGTGCCACGCAGGCCGGGACTACCGAGCTGTTTTTT. Protein sequence: CATQAGTTELFF.

The chain recombines TRBV18 with TRBJ2-1, with TRBD1 matching over 7 bases. The ends lost 5 bases at V and 3 bases at J; junction bases unmatched: 4. CDR3 size: 14 residues. The germline gives CDR1 KGHSH, CDR2 LQKENI. The CDR3 DNA reads TGTGCCAGCTCAAGGGACAGTCGCTACAATGAGCAGTTCTTC. Amino acids: CASSRDSRYNEQFF.